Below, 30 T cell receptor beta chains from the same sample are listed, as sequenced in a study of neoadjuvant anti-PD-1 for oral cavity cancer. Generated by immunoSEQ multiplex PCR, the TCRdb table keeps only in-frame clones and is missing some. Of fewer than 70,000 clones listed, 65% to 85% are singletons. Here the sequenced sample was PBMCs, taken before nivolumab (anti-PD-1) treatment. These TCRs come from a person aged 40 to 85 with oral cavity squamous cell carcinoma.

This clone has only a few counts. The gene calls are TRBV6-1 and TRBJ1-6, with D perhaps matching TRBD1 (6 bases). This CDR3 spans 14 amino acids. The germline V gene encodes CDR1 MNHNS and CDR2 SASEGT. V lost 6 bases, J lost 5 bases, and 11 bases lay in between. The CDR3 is CASRGGVNNSPLHF. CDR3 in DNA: TGTGCCAGCAGAGGGGGAGTTAATAATTCACCCCTCCACTTT.

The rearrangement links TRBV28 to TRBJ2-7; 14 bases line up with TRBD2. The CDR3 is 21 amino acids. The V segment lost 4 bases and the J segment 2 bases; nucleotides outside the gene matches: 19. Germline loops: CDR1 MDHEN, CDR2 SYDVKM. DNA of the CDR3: TGTGCCAGCAGTTCCCCGTTTGAACAGGGACTAGCGGGAGCCCCGACCTACGAGCAGTACTTC. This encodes CASSSPFEQGLAGAPTYEQYF.

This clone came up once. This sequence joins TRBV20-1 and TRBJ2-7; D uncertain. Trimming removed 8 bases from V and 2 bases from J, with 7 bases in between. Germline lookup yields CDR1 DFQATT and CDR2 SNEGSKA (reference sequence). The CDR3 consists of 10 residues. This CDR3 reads CSPKTYEQYF. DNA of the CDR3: TGCAGTCCTAAAACCTACGAGCAGTACTTC.

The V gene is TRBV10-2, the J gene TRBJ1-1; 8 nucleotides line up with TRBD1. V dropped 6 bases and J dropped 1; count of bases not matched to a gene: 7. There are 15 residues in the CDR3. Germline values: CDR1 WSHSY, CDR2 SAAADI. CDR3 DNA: TGCGCCAGCAGAGACAGACAGGGGTCGAACACTGAAGCTTTCTTT. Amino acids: CASRDRQGSNTEAFF.

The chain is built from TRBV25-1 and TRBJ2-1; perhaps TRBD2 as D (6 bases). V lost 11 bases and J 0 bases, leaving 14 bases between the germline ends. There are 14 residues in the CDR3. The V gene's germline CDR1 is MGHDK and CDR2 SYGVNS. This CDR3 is CASGQRVSYNEQFF. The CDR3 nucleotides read TGTGCCTCTGGGCAGCGGGTCTCCTACAATGAGCAGTTCTTC.

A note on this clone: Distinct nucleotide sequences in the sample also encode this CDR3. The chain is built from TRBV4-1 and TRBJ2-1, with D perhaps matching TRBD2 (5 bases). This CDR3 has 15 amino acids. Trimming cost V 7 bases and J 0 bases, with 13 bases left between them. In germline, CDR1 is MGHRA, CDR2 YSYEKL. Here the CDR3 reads CASMGEPSSYNEQFF. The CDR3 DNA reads TGCGCCAGCATGGGAGAGCCAAGCTCCTACAATGAGCAGTTCTTC.

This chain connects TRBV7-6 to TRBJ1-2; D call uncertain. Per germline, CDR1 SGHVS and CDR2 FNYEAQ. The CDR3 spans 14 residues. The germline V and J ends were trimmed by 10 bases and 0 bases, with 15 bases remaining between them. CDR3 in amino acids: CATGRVASNYGYTF. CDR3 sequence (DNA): TGTGCCACCGGTCGGGTGGCGTCTAACTATGGCTACACCTTC.

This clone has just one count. This chain's CDR3 is CATLSQANYGYTF. The CDR3 DNA sequence: TGTGCCACCTTGTCGCAGGCGAACTATGGCTACACCTTC. The V and J genes are TRBV28 and TRBJ1-2; D is unresolved. Trimming removed 10 bases from V and 2 bases from J, with 14 bases in between. CDR3 length equals 13 residues. The germline gives CDR1 MDHEN, CDR2 SYDVKM.

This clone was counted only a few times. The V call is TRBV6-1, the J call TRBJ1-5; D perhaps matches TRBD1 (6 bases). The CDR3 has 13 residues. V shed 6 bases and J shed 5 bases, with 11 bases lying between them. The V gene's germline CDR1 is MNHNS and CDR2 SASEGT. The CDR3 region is CASSGTWDQPQHF. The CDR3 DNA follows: TGTGCCAGCAGCGGGACATGGGATCAGCCCCAGCATTTT.

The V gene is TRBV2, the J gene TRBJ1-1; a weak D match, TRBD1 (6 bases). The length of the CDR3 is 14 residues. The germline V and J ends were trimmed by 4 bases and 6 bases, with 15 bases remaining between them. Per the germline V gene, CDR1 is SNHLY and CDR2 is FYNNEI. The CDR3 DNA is TGTGCCAGCAGTGCGAACAGGGCGCTCTCTGAAGCTTTCTTT. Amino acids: CASSANRALSEAFF.

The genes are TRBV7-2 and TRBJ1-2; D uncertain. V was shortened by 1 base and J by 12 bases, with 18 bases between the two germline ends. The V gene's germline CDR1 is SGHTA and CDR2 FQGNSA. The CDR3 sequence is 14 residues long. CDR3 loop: CASSLEWGTYIHTF. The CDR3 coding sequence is TGTGCCAGCAGCTTAGAGTGGGGTACCTATATCCACACCTTC.

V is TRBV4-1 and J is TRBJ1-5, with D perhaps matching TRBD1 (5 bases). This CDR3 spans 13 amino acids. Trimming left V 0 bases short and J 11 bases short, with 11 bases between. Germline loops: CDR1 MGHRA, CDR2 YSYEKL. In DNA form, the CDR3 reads TGCGCCAGCAGCCAAGAGGGGGTTTCGACCCAGCATTTT. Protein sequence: CASSQEGVSTQHF.

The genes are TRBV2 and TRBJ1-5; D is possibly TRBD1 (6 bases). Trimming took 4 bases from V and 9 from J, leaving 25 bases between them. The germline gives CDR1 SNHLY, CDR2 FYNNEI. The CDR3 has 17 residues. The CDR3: CASSVYRDTLSIRPQHF. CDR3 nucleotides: TGTGCCAGCAGTGTTTACCGGGACACCCTCTCGATTAGGCCCCAGCATTTT.

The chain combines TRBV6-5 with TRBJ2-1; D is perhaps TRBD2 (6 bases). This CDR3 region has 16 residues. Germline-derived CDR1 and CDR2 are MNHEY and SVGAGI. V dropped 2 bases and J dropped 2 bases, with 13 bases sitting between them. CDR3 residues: CASSYVSGSTYNEQFF. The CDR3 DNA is TGTGCCAGCAGTTACGTTAGCGGATCTACCTACAATGAGCAGTTCTTC.

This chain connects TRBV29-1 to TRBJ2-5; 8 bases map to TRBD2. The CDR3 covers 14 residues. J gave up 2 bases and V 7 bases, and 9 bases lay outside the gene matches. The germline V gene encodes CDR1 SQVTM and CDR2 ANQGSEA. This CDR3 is CSATGRVVQETQYF. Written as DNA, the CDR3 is TGCAGCGCTACCGGGAGGGTAGTTCAAGAGACCCAGTACTTC.

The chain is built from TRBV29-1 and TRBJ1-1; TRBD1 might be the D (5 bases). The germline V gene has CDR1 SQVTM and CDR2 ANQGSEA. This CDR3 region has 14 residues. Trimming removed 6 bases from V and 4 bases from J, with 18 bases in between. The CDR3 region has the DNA TGCAGCGTCCAAGAGGGGTGGGGGAGCACTGAAGCTTTCTTT. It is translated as CSVQEGWGSTEAFF.

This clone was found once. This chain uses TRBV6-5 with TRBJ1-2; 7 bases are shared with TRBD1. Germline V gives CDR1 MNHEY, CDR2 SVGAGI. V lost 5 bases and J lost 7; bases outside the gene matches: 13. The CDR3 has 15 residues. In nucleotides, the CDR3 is TGTGCCAGCAGTACCCCCGGGACAGCTTTTGTTGGCTACACCTTC. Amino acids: CASSTPGTAFVGYTF.

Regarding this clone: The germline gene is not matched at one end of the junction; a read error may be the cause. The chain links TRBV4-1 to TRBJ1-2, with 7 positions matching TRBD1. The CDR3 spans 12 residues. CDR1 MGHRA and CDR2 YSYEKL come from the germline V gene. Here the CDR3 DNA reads TGCGCCAGCAGCGCACCGGGACAGTTCCTTCTCTTC. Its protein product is CASSAPGQFLLF.

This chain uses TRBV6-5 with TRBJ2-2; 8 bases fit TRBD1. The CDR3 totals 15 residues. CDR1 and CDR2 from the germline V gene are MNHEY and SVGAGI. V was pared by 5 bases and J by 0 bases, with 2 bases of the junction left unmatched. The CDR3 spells CASSRTGSNTGELFF. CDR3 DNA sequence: TGTGCCAGCAGTAGGACAGGGTCGAACACCGGGGAGCTGTTTTTT.

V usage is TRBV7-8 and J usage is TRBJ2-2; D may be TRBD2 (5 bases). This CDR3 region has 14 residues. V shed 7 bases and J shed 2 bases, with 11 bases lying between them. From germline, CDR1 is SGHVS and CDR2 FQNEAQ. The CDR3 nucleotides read TGTGCCAGCACCCGTCGGGGTAACACCGGGGAGCTGTTTTTT. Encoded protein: CASTRRGNTGELFF. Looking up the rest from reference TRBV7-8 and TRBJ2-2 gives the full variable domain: GAGVSQSPRYKVAKRGQDVALRCDPISGHVSLFWYQQALGQGPEFLTYFQNEAQLDKSGLPSDRFFAERPEGSVSTLKIQRTQQEDSAVYLCASTRRGNTGELFFGEGSRLTVL.

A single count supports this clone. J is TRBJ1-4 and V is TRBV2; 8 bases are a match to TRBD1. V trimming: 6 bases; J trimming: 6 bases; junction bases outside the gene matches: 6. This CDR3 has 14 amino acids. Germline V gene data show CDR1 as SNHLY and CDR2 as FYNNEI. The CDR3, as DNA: TGTGCCAGCAGGAAGACAGGGGTGGATGAAAAACTGTTTTTT. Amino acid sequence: CASRKTGVDEKLFF.

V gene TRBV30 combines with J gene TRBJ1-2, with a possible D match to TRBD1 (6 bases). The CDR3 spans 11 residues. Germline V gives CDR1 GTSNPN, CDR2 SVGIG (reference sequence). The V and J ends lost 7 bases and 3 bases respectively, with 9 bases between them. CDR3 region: CALDRYYGYTF. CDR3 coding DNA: TGTGCCTTGGACAGATACTATGGCTACACCTTC.

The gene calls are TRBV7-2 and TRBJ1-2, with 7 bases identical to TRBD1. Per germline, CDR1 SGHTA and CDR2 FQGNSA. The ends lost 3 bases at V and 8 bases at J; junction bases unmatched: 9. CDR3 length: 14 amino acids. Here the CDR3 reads CASSLNRGRQGYTF. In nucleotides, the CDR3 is TGTGCCAGCAGCTTGAATAGGGGGCGACAAGGCTACACCTTC.

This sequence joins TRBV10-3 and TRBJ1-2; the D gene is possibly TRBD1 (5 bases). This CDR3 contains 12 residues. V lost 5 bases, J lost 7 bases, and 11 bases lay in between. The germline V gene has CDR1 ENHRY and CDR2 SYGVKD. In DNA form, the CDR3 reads TGTGCCATCAGTTCAGGGAGCGGTGGCTACACCTTC. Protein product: CAISSGSGGYTF.

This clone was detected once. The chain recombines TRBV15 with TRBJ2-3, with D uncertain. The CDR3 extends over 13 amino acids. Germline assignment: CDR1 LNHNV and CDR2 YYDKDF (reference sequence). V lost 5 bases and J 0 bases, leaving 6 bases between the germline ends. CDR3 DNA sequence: TGTGCCACCAGCGGGCCTAGCACAGATACGCAGTATTTT. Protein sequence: CATSGPSTDTQYF.

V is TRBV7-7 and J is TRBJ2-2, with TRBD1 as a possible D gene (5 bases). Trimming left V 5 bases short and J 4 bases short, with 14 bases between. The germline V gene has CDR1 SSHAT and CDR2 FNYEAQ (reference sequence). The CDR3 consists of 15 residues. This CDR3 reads CASSTGHSFTGELFF. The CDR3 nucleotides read TGTGCCAGCAGCACTGGACACAGTTTCACCGGGGAGCTGTTTTTT.

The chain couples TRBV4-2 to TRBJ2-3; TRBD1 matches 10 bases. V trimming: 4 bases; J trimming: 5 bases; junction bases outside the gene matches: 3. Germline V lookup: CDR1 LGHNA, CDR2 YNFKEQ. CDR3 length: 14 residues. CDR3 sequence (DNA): TGTGCCAGCAGCCCTGGACAGGGGGTAGATACGCAGTATTTT. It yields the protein CASSPGQGVDTQYF.

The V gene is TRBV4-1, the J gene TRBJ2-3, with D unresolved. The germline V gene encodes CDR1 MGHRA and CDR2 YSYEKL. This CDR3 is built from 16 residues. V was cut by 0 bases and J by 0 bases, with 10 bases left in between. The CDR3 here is CASSQERGSSTDTQYF. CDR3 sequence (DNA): TGCGCCAGCAGCCAAGAACGCGGCTCTAGCACAGATACGCAGTATTTT.

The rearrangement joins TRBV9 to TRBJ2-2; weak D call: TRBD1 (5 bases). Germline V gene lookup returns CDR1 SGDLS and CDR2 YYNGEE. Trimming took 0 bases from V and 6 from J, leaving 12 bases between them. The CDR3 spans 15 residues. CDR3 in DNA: TGTGCCAGCAGCGTAGAAAGGGGTGGGGCCGGGGAGCTGTTTTTT. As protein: CASSVERGGAGELFF.

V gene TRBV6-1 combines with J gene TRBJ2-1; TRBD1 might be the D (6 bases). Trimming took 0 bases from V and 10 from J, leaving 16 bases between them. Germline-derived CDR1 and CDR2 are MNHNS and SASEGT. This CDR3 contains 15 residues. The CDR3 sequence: CASSEAPQGIREQFF. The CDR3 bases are TGTGCCAGCAGTGAAGCCCCACAGGGTATTCGGGAGCAGTTCTTC.